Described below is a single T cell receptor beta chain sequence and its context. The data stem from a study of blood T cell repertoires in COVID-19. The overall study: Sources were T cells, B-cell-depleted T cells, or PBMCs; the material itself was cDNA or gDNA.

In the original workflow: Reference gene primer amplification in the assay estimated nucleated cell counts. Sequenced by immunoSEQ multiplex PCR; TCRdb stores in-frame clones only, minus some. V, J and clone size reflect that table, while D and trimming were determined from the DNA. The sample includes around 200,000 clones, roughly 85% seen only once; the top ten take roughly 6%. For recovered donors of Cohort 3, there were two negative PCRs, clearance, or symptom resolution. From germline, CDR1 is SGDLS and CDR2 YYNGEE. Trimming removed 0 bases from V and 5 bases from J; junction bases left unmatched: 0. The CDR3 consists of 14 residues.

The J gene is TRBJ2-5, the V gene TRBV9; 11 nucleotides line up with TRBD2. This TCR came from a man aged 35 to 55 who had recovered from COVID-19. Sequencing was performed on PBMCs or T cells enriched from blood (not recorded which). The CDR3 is CASSVGLAGETQYF. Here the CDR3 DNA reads TGTGCCAGCAGCGTAGGACTAGCGGGGGAGACCCAGTACTTC.